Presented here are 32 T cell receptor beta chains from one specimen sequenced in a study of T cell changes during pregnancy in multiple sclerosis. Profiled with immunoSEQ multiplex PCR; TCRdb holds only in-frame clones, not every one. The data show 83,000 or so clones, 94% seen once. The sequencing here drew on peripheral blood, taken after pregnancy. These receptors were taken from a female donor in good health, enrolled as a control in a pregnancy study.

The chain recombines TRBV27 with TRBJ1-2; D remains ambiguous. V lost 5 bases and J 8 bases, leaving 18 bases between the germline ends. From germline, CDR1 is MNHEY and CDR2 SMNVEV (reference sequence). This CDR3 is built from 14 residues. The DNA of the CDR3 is TGTGCCAGCAGTGCAGGTCCCCTGACGGGGGGCTACACCTTC. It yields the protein CASSAGPLTGGYTF.

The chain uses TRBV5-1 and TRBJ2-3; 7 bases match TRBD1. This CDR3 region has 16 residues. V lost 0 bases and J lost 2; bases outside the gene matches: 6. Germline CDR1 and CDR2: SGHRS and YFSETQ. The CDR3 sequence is CASSLAGQRYTDTQYF. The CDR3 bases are TGCGCCAGCAGCTTGGCGGGACAGAGATACACAGATACGCAGTATTTT.

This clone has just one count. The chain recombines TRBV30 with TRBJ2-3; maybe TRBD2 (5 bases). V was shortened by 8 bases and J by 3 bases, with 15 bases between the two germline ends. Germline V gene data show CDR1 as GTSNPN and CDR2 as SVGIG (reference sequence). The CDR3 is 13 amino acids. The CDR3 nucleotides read TGTGCCCTCTGGGAAGGGAGTACAGATACGCAGTATTTT. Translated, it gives CALWEGSTDTQYF.

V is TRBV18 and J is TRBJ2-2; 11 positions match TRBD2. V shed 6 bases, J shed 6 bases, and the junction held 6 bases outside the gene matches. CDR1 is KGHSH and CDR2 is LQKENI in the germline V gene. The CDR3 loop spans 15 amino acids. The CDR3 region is CASSPLAGGPGELFF. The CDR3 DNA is TGTGCCAGCTCTCCCCTAGCGGGAGGTCCCGGGGAGCTGTTTTTT.

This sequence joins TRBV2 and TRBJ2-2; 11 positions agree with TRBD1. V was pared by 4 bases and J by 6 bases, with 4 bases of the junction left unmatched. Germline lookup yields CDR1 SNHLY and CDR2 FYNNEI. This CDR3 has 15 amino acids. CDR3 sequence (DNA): TGTGCCAGCAGTGTCGGGACAGGGGGGGCCGGGGAGCTGTTTTTT. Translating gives CASSVGTGGAGELFF.

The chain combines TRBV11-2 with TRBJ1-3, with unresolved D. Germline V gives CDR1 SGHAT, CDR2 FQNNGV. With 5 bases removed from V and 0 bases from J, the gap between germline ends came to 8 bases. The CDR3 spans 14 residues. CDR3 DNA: TGTGCCAGCAGCCCCGGTTTCTCTGGAAACACCATATATTTT. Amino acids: CASSPGFSGNTIYF.

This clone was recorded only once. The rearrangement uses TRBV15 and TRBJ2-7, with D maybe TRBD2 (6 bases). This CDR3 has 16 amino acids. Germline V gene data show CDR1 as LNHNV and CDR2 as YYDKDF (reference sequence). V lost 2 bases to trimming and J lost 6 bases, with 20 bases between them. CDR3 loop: CATSRSRGLQGVEQYF. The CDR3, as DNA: TGTGCCACCAGCAGATCCCGGGGACTTCAAGGGGTCGAGCAGTACTTC.

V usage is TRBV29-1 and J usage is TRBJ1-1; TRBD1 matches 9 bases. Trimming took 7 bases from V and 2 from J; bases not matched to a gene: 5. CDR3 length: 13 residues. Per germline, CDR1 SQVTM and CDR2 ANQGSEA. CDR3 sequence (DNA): TGCAGCGGAGGGACAGGGAGAAACACTGAAGCTTTCTTT. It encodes CSGGTGRNTEAFF. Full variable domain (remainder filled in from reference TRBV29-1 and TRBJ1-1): SAVISQKPSRDICQRGTSLTIQCQVDSQVTMMFWYRQQPGQSLTLIATANQGSEATYESGFVIDKFPISRPNLTFSTLTVSNMSPEDSSIYLCSGGTGRNTEAFFGQGTRLTVV.

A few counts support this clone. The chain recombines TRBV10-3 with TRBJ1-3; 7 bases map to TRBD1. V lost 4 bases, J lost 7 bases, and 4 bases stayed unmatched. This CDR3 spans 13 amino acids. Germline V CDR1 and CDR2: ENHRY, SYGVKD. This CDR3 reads CAISAQTGNTIYF. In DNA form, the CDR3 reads TGTGCCATCAGTGCTCAGACAGGGAACACCATATATTTT.

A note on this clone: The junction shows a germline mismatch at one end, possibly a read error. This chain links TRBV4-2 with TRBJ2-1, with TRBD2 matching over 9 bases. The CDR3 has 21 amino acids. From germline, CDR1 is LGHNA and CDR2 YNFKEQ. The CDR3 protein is CASSQEQLGSSGNPSYNERFF. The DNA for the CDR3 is TGTGCCAGCAGCCAAGAGCAGTTGGGTTCTAGCGGGAACCCATCCTACAATGAGCGGTTCTTC.

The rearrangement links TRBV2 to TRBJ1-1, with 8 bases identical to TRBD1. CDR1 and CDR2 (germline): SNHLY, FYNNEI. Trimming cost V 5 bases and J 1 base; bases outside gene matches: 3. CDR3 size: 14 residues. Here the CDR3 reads CASSSGTGNTEAFF. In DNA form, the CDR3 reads TGTGCCAGCAGTTCCGGGACAGGGAACACTGAAGCTTTCTTT.

As DNA, the CDR3 is TGCGCCAGCAGCTTTGGGACTAGCGGGAGCTCCGGGGAGCTGTTTTTT. It encodes CASSFGTSGSSGELFF. The chain is built from TRBV5-1 and TRBJ2-2; TRBD2 aligns across 14 bases. The J segment lost 6 bases and the V segment lost 2 bases, leaving 3 bases of the junction unmatched. The CDR3 extends over 16 amino acids. Per the germline V gene, CDR1 is SGHRS and CDR2 is YFSETQ.

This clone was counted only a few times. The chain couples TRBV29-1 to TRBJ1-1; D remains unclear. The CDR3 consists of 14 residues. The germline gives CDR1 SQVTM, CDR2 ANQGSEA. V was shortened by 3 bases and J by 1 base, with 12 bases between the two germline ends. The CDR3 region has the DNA TGCAGCGTTGACTCCCAGTTATCGAACACTGAAGCTTTCTTT. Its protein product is CSVDSQLSNTEAFF.

The CDR3 bases are TGTGCCAGCAGCTTAGTAGTGGGACTAGCGGTTAACACCGGGGAGCTGTTTTTT. Protein: CASSLVVGLAVNTGELFF. The chain joins TRBV7-2 to TRBJ2-2; 11 bases align to TRBD2. The CDR3 extends over 18 amino acids. The junction had 6 bases not matched to a gene; V was cut back by 1 base and J by 2 bases. Germline V CDR1 and CDR2: SGHTA, FQGNSA.

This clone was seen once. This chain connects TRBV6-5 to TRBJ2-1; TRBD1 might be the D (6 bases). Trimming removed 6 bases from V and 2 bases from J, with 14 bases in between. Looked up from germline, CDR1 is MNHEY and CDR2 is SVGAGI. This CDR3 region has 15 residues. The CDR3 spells CASSLQGNPYNEQFF. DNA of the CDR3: TGTGCCAGCAGCCTACAGGGCAACCCCTACAATGAGCAGTTCTTC.

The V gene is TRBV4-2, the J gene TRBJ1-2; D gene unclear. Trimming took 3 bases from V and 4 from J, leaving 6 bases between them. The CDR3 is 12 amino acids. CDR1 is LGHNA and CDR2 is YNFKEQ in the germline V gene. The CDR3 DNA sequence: TGTGCCAGCAGCCAGGCCAGCTATGGCTACACCTTC. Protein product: CASSQASYGYTF.

The CDR3 nucleotides are TGTGCCAGTAGTATAGTTGGGGGGTCCAATCAGCCCCAGCATTTT. Its translation is CASSIVGGSNQPQHF. This chain uses TRBV19 with TRBJ1-5, with D possibly TRBD1 on 5 matching bases. The CDR3 has 15 residues. Germline V CDR1 and CDR2: LNHDA, SQIVND (reference sequence). Deletions cut 1 base from V and 3 bases from J, with 10 bases between.

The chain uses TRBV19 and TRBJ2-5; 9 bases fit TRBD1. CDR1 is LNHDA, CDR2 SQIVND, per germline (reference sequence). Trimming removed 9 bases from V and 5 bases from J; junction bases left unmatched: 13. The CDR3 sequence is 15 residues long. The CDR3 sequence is CASPGPGQGGETQYF. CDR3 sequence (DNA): TGTGCCAGCCCCGGCCCGGGACAGGGCGGGGAGACCCAGTACTTC.

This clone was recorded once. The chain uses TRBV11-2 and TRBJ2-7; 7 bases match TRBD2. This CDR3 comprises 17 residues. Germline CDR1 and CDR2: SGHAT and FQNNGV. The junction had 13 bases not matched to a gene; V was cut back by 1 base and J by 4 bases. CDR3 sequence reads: CASSLGSPAGESYEQYF. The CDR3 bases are TGTGCCAGCAGCTTAGGATCGCCGGCGGGAGAATCGTACGAGCAGTACTTC.

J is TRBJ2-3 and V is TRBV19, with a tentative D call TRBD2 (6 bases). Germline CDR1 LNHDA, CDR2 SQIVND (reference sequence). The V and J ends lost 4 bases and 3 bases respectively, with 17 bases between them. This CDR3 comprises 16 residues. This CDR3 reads CASSKLSAGRTDTQYF. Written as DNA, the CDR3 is TGTGCCAGTAGTAAGCTCAGCGCGGGAAGGACAGATACGCAGTATTTT. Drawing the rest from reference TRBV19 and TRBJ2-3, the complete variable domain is DGGITQSPKYLFRKEGQNVTLSCEQNLNHDAMYWYRQDPGQGLRLIYYSQIVNDFQKGDIAEGYSVSREKKESFPLTVTSAQKNPTAFYLCASSKLSAGRTDTQYFGPGTRLTVL.

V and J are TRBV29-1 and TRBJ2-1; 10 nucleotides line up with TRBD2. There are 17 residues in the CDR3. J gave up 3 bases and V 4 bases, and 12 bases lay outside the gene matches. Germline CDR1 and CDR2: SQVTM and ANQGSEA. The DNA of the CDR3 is TGCAGCGTTGGCGGGGCTAGCGGGAGCTCCCGCTACAATGAGCAGTTCTTC. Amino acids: CSVGGASGSSRYNEQFF.

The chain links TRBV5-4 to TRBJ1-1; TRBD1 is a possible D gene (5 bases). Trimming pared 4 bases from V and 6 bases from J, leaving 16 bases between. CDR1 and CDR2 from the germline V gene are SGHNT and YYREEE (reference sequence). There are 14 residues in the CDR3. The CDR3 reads CASSPISGRPEAFF. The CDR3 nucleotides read TGTGCCAGCAGCCCTATCTCAGGGAGGCCTGAAGCTTTCTTT.

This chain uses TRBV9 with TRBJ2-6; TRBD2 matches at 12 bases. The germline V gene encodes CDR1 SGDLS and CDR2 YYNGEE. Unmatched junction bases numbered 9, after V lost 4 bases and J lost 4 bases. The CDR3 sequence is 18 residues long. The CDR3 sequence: CASSPPGLAGTGANVLTF. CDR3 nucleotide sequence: TGTGCCAGCAGCCCCCCCGGACTAGCGGGAACCGGGGCCAACGTCCTGACTTTC.

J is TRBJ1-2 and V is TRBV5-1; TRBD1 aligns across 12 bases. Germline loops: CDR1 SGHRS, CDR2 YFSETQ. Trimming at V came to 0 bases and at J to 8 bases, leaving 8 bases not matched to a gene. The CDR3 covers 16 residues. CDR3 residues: CASSLGGTGGSLGYTF. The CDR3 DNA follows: TGCGCCAGCAGCTTGGGCGGGACAGGGGGCTCATTAGGCTACACCTTC.

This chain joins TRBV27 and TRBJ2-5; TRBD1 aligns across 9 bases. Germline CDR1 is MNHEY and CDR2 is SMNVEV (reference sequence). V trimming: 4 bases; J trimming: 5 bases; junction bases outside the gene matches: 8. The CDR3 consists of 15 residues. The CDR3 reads CASSSGTGPGETQYF. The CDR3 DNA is TGTGCCAGCAGTTCGGGGACAGGGCCTGGGGAGACCCAGTACTTC.

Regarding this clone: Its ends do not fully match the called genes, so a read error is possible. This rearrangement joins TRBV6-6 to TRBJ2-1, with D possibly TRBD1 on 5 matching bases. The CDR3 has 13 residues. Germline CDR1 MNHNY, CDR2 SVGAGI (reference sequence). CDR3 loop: CASRQDGYSEQFF. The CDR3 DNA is TGTGCCAGCAGACAGGACGGGTACAGTGAGCAGTTCTTC.

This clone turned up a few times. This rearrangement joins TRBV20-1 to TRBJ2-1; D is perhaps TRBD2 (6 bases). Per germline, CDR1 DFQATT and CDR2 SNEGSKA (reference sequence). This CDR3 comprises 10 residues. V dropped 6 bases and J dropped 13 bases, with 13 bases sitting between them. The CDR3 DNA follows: TGCAGTGCACTAGCAGCGGAACAGTTCTTC. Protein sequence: CSALAAEQFF.

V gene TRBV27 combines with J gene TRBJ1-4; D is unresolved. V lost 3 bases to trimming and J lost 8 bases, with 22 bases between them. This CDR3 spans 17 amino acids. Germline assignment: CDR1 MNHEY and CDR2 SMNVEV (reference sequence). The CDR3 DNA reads TGTGCCAGCAGTTTCACTCCATCGCCCGGGATTGTCGAAAAACTGTTTTTT. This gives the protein CASSFTPSPGIVEKLFF.

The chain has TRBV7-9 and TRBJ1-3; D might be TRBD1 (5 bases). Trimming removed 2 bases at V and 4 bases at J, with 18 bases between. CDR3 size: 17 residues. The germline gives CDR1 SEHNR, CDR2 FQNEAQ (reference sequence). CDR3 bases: TGTGCCAGCAGCTTAACGAAGGGGAGGCCCGGAGGAAACACCATATATTTT. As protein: CASSLTKGRPGGNTIYF.

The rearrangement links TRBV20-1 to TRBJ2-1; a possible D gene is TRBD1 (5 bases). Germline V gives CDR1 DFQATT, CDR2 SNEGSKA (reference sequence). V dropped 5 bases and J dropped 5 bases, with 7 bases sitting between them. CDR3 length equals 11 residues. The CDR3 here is CSAQGDNEQFF. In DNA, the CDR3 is TGCAGTGCTCAGGGCGACAATGAGCAGTTCTTC.

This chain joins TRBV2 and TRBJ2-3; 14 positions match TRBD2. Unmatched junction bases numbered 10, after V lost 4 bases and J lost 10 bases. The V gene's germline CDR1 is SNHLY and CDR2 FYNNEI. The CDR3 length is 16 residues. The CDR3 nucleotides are TGTGCCAGCAGTGTCGGACTAGCGGGAGGTCCTTTGCCGCAGTATTTT. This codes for CASSVGLAGGPLPQYF.

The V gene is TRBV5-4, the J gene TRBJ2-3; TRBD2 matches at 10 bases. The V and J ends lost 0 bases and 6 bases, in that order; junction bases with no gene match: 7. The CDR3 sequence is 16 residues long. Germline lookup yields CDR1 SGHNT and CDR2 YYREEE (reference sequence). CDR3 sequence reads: CASSLVQREGHDTQYF. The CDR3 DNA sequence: TGTGCCAGCAGCTTGGTGCAGCGGGAGGGCCATGATACGCAGTATTTT.